The 6 T cell receptor beta chains below were found in one sample sequenced in a study of T cell responses to AZD1222 COVID-19 vaccine. Only in-frame clones appear in the TCRdb table, and some are missing; sequencing was by immunoSEQ multiplex PCR. Among 150,000 to 200,000 clones, over 80% were seen once, and the ten largest hold 4.3%. The specimen was peripheral blood, collected 28 days after the second dose of the MenACWY control vaccine. The origin of the receptors is an adult who received the MenACWY meningococcal vaccine as a control.

The chain has TRBV28 and TRBJ1-2; 7 nucleotides match TRBD1. The CDR3 length is 15 residues. V shed 2 bases, J shed 3 bases, and the junction held 6 bases outside the gene matches. In germline, CDR1 is MDHEN, CDR2 SYDVKM. This CDR3 is CASSLPSGQYYGYTF. CDR3 DNA sequence: TGTGCCAGCAGTTTACCCTCGGGACAGTACTATGGCTACACCTTC.

The chain uses TRBV27 and TRBJ1-4; D is undetermined. Germline values: CDR1 MNHEY, CDR2 SMNVEV (reference sequence). V shed 6 bases and J shed 6 bases, with 11 bases lying between them. This CDR3 spans 13 amino acids. The CDR3 region has the DNA TGTGCCAGCAGCTCCTGGGCCCATGAAAAACTGTTTTTT. Protein sequence: CASSSWAHEKLFF.

V usage is TRBV5-1 and J usage is TRBJ1-1; no definite D call. This CDR3 spans 13 amino acids. Trimming stripped 4 bases from V and 1 base from J, with 8 bases between. Per the germline V gene, CDR1 is SGHRS and CDR2 is YFSETQ. The CDR3 reads CASSRTGNTEAFF. The DNA for the CDR3 is TGCGCCAGCAGCCGTACCGGGAACACTGAAGCTTTCTTT. The variable domain in full, completed from reference TRBV5-1 and TRBJ1-1, reads KAGVTQTPRYLIKTRGQQVTLSCSPISGHRSVSWYQQTPGQGLQFLFEYFSETQRNKGNFPGRFSGRQFSNSRSEMNVSTLELGDSALYLCASSRTGNTEAFFGQGTRLTVV.

This chain connects TRBV28 to TRBJ1-1; no firm D call. The CDR3 consists of 12 residues. Germline values: CDR1 MDHEN, CDR2 SYDVKM. Trimming removed 6 bases from V and 4 bases from J, with 9 bases in between. CDR3 DNA sequence: TGTGCCAGCAGCCTCAAGGTCACTGAAGCTTTCTTT. It encodes CASSLKVTEAFF.

This chain uses TRBV30 with TRBJ2-4; TRBD2 agrees at 13 bases. The CDR3 spans 15 residues. CDR1 is GTSNPN, CDR2 SVGIG, per germline (reference sequence). Trimming cost V 3 bases and J 8 bases; bases outside gene matches: 7. The CDR3, as DNA: TGTGCCTGGAGGGGAGTTGGACTAGCGGGAGACATTCAGTACTTC. Translating it yields CAWRGVGLAGDIQYF.

CDR3 sequence: CASSERLAGYEQYF. In DNA, the CDR3 is TGTGCCAGCAGCGAGCGACTAGCGGGATACGAGCAGTACTTC. This chain links TRBV3-1 (or the pseudogene TRBV3-2) with TRBJ2-7, with 11 bases aligning to TRBD2. J lost 4 bases, V lost 5 bases, and 4 bases had no gene match. Germline lookup yields CDR1 LGHDT and CDR2 YNNKEL (reference sequence). The CDR3 extends over 14 amino acids.